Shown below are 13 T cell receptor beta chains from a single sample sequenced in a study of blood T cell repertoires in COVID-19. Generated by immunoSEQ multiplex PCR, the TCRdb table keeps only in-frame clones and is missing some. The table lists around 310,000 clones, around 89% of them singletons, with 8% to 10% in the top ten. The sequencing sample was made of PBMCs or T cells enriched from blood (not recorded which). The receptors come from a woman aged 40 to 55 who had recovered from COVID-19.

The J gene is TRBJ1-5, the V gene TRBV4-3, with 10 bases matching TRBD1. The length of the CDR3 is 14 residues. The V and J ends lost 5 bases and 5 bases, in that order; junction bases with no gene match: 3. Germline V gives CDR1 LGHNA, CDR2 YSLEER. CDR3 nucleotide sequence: TGCGCCAGCAGCGTCGGGACAGGGGATCAGCCCCAGCATTTT. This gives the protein CASSVGTGDQPQHF.

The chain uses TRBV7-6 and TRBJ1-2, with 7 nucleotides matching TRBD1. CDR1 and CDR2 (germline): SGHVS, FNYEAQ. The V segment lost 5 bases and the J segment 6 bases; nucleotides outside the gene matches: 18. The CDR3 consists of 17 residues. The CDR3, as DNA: TGTGCCAGCAGCCAAACGCGAACCGGGGGACAGACCAATGGCTACACCTTC. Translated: CASSQTRTGGQTNGYTF.

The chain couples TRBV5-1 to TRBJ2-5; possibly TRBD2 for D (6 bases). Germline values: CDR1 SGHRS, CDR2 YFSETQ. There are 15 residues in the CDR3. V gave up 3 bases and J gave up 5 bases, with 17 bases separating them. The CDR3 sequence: CASSSGGGIEETQYF. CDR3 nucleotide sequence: TGCGCCAGCAGCTCCGGGGGTGGGATTGAGGAGACCCAGTACTTC.

The CDR3 loop is CAWSSGHSGWNEQYF. CDR3 nucleotides: TGTGCCTGGAGTTCCGGACATTCGGGTTGGAACGAGCAGTACTTC. The V and J genes are TRBV30 and TRBJ2-7, with TRBD1 as a possible D gene (5 bases). The ends were cut back, 2 bases at V and 5 bases at J, with 19 bases in the middle. The CDR3 has 15 residues. The germline V gene has CDR1 GTSNPN and CDR2 SVGIG (reference sequence).

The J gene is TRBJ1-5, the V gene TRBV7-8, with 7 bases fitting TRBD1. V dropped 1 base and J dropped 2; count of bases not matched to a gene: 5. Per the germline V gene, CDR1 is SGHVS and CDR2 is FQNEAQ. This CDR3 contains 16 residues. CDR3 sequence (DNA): TGTGCCAGCAGCTTAGAGCGACAGGGCCGCAATCAGCCCCAGCATTTT. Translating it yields CASSLERQGRNQPQHF.

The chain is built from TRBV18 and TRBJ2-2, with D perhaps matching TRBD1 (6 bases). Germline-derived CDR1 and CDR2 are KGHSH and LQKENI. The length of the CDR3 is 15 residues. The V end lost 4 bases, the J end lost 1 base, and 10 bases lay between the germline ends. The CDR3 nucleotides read TGTGCCAGCTCACGACCGACAGGGAACACCGGGGAGCTGTTTTTT. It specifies CASSRPTGNTGELFF.

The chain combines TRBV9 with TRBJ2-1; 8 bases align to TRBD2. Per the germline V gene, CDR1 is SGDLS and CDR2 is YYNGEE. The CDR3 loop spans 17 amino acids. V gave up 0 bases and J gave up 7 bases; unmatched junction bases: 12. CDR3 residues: CASSVEARTSGWNEQFF. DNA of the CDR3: TGTGCCAGCAGCGTAGAGGCCAGAACTAGCGGATGGAATGAGCAGTTCTTC.

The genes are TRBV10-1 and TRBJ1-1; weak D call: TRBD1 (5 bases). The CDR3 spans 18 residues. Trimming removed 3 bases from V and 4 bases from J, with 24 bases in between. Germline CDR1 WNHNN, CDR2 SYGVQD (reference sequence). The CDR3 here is CASSDQGRCGFVSTEAFF. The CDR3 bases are TGCGCCAGCAGTGACCAGGGCAGGTGCGGATTTGTGTCCACTGAAGCTTTCTTT.

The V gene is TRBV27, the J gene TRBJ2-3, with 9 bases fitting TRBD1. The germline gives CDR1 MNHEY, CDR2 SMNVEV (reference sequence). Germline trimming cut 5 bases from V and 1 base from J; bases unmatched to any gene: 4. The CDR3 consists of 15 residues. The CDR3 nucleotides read TGTGCCAGCAGTCCCCGGGACAGGGGCACAGATACGCAGTATTTT. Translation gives CASSPRDRGTDTQYF.

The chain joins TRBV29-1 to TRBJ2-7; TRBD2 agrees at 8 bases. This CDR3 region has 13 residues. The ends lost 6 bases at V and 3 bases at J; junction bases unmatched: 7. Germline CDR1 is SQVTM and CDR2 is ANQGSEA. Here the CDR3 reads CSVLSGKVYEQYF. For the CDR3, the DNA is TGCAGCGTCCTTAGCGGGAAGGTCTACGAGCAGTACTTC.

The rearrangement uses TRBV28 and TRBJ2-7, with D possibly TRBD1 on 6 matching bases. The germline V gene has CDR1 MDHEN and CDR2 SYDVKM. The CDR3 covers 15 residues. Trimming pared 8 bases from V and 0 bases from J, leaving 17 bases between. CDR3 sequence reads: CASSLPRGNSYEQYF. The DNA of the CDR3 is TGTGCCAGCTCCCTCCCCAGGGGCAACTCCTACGAGCAGTACTTC.

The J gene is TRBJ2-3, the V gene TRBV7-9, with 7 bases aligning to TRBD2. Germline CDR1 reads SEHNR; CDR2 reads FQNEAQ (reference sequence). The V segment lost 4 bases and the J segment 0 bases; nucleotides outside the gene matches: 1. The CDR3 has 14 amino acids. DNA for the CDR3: TGTGCCAGCAGCTATAGCGGGAGCACAGATACGCAGTATTTT. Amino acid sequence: CASSYSGSTDTQYF.

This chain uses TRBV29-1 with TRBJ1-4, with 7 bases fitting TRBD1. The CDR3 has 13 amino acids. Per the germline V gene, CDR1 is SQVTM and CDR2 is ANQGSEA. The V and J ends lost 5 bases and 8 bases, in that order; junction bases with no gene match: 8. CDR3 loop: CSVQQGSREKLFF. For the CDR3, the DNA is TGCAGCGTTCAACAGGGGTCGAGGGAAAAACTGTTTTTT. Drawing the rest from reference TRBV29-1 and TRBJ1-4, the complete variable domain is SAVISQKPSRDICQRGTSLTIQCQVDSQVTMMFWYRQQPGQSLTLIATANQGSEATYESGFVIDKFPISRPNLTFSTLTVSNMSPEDSSIYLCSVQQGSREKLFFGSGTQLSVL.